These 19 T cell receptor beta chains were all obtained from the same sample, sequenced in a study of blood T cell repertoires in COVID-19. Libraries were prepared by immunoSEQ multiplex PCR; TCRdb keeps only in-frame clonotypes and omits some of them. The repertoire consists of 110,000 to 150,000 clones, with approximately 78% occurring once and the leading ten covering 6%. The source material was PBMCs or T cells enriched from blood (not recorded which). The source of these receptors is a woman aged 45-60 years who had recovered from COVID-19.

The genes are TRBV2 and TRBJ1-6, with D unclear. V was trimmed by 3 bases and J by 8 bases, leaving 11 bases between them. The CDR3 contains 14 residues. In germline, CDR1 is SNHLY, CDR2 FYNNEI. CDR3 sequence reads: CASSDERVYSPLHF. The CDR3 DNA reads TGTGCCAGCAGTGACGAGAGGGTCTATTCACCCCTCCACTTT.

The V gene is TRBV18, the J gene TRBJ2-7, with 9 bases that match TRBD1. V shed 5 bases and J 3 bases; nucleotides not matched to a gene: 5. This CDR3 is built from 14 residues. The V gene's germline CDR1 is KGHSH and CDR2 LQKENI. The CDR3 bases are TGTGCCAGCTCAGCCGGGACAGGGAACTACGAGCAGTACTTC. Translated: CASSAGTGNYEQYF. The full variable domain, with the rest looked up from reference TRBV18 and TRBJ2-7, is NAGVMQNPRHLVRRRGQEARLRCSPMKGHSHVYWYRQLPEEGLKFMVYLQKENIIDESGMPKERFSAEFPKEGPSILRIQQVVRGDSAAYFCASSAGTGNYEQYFGPGTRLTVT.

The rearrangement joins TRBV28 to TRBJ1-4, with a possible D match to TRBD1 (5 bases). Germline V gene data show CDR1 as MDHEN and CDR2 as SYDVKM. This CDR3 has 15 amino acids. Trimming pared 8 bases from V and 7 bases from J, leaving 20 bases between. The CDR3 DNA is TGTGCCAGCCGACCGGCAGGGAGGTGGTTTGAAAAACTGTTTTTT. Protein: CASRPAGRWFEKLFF.

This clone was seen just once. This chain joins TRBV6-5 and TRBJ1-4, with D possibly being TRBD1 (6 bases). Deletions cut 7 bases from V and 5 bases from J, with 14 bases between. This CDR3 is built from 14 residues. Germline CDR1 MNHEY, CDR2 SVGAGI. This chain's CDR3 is CASTPRGWNEKLFF. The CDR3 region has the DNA TGTGCCAGCACCCCAAGGGGGTGGAATGAAAAACTGTTTTTT.

CDR3 in DNA: TGTGCCAGCAGTCTTTTGGGACAGAATAGCAATCAGCCCCAGCATTTT. It encodes CASSLLGQNSNQPQHF. The rearrangement links TRBV7-2 to TRBJ1-5; TRBD1 matches 7 bases. Trimming cost V 6 bases and J 0 bases; bases outside gene matches: 8. The CDR3 totals 16 residues. The germline V gene encodes CDR1 SGHTA and CDR2 FQGNSA.

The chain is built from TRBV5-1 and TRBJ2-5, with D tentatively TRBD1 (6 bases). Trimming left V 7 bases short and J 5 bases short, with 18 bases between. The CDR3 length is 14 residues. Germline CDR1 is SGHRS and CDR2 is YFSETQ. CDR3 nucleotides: TGCGCCAGCTCCTTCCAGGGGAGCGGCGAGACCCAGTACTTC. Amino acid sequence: CASSFQGSGETQYF.

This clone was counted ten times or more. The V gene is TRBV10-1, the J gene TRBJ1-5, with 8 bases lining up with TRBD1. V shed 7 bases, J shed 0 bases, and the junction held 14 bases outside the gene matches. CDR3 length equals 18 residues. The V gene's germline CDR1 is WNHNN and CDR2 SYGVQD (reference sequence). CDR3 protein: CASIRSDRDTHSNQPQHF. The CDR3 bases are TGCGCCAGCATCCGCTCGGACAGGGATACTCATAGCAATCAGCCCCAGCATTTT.

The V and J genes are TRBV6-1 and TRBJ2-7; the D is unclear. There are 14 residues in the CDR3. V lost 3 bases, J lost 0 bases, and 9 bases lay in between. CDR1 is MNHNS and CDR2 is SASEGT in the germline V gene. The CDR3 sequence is CASSESQYSYEQYF. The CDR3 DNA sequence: TGTGCCAGCAGTGAGTCACAGTACTCCTACGAGCAGTACTTC.

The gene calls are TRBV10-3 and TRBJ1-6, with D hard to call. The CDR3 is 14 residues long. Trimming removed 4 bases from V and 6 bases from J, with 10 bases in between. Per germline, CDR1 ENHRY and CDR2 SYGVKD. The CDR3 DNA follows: TGTGCCATCAGTGGAGAGGGCGGTAATTCACCCCTCCACTTT. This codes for CAISGEGGNSPLHF.

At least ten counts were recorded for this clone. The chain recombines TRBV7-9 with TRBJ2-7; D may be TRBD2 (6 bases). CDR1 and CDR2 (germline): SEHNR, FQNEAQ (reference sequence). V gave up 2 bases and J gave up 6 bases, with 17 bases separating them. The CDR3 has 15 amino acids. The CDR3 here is CASSLFAGSAGEQYF. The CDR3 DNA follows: TGTGCCAGCAGCTTATTCGCGGGGAGTGCTGGCGAGCAGTACTTC.

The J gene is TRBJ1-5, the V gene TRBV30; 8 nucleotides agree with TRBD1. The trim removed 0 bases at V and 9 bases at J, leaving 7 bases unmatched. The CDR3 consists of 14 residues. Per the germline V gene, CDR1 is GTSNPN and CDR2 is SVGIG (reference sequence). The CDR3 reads CAWSVQPGGSPQHF. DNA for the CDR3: TGTGCCTGGAGTGTACAGCCAGGGGGCTCGCCCCAGCATTTT. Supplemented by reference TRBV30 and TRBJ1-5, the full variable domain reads SQTIHQWPATLVQPVGSPLSLECTVEGTSNPNLYWYRQAAGRGLQLLFYSVGIGQISSEVPQNLSASRPQDRQFILSSKKLLLSDSGFYLCAWSVQPGGSPQHFGDGTRLSIL.

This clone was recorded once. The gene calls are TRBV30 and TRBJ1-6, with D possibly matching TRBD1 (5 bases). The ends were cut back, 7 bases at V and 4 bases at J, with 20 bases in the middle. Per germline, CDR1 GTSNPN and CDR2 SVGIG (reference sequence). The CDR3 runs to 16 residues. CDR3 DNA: TGTGCCTCATCGGGAGGGTGGGGCAGGTATAATTCACCCCTCCACTTT. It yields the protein CASSGGWGRYNSPLHF.

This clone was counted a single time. The CDR3 is CASSQAGTDGNTIYF. The DNA of the CDR3 is TGCGCCAGCAGCCAAGCGGGAACTGATGGAAACACCATATATTTT. The V and J genes are TRBV4-1 and TRBJ1-3; D unclear. The CDR3 is made up of 15 amino acids. V lost 1 base, J lost 3 bases, and 10 bases lay in between. Germline V CDR1 and CDR2: MGHRA, YSYEKL.

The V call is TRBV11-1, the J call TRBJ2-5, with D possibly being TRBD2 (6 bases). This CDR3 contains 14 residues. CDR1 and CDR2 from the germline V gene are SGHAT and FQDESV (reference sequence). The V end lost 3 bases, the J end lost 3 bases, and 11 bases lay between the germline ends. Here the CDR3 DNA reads TGTGCCAGCAGCTTTAATACGGGGGAAGAGACCCAGTACTTC. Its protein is CASSFNTGEETQYF.

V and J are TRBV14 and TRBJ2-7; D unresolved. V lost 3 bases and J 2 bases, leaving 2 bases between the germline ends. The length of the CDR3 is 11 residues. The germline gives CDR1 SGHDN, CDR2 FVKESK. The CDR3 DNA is TGTGCCAGCAGCCACACCTACGAGCAGTACTTC. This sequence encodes CASSHTYEQYF.

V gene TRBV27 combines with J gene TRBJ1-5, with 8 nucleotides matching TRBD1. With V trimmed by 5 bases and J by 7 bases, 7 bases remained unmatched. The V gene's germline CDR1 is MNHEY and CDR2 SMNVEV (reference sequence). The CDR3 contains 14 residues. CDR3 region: CASSRQGSQQPQHF. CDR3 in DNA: TGTGCCAGCAGTCGACAGGGGAGCCAGCAGCCCCAGCATTTT.

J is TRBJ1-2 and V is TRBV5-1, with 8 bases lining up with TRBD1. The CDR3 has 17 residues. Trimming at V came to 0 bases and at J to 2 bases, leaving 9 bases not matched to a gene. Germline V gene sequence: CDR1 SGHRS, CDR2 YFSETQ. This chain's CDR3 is CASSLEVTGEWNYGYTF. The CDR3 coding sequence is TGCGCCAGCAGCTTGGAAGTGACAGGGGAGTGGAACTATGGCTACACCTTC.

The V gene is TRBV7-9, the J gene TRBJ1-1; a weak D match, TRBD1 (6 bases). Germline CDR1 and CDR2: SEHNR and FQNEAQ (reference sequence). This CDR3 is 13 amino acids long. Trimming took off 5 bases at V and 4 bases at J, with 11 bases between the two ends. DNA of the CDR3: TGTGCCAGCAGCCGGGACATTCCCACTGAAGCTTTCTTT. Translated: CASSRDIPTEAFF.

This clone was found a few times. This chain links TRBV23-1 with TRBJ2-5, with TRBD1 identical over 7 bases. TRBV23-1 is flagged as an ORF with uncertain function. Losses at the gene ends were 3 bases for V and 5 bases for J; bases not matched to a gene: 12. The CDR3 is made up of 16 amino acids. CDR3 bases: TGCGCCAGCAGTCAGACTTACAGGGGTGGGCGGGAGACCCAGTACTTC. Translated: CASSQTYRGGRETQYF.